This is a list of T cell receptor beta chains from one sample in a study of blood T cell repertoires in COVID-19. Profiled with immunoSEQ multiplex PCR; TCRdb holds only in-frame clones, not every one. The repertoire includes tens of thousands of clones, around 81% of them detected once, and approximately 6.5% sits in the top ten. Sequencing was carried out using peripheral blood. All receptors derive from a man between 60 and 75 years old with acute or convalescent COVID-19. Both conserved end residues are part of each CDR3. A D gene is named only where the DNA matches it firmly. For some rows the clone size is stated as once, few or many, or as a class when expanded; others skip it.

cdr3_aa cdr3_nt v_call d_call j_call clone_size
CASSLSGQGVYQPQHF TGTGCCAGCAGTCTTTCAGGACAGGGCGTTTATCAGCCCCAGCATTTT TRBV27 TRBD1 TRBJ1-5 few
CASSLLQAEAFF TGTGCCAGCAGCTTGTTACAGGCTGAAGCTTTCTTT TRBV5-5 . TRBJ1-1 .
CASSLGGAGANVLTF TGTGCCAGCAGCTTAGGCGGGGCTGGGGCCAACGTCCTGACTTTC TRBV7-3 . TRBJ2-6 .
CASKHQGGSGANVLTF TGTGCCAGTAAACACCAAGGGGGCTCTGGGGCCAACGTCCTGACTTTC TRBV19 . TRBJ2-6 medium-sized
CASSLTSPGGGNTIYF TGTGCCAGCAGCTTAACCAGTCCAGGGGGTGGAAACACCATATATTTT TRBV7-3 TRBD1 TRBJ1-3 .
CSAPLADTQYF TGCAGTGCTCCATTAGCAGATACGCAGTATTTT TRBV20-1 . TRBJ2-3 .
CASSRWQAAYEQYF TGTGCCAGCAGCCGTTGGCAGGCCGCCTACGAGCAGTACTTC TRBV5-6 . TRBJ2-7 once
CASSKSGGMDYGYTF TGTGCCAGCAGCAAAAGTGGCGGCATGGACTATGGCTACACCTTC TRBV7-9 . TRBJ1-2 .
CASSLASMTSGGYNEQFF TGCGCCAGCAGCTTGGCCTCTATGACTAGCGGGGGTTACAATGAGCAGTTCTTC TRBV5-1 TRBD2 TRBJ2-1 .
CASSPEGFRQPQHF TGTGCCAGCTCACCAGAGGGATTCAGACAGCCCCAGCATTTT TRBV18 . TRBJ1-5 .
CASSADRGSYGYTF TGTGCCAGCAGCGCAGATCGGGGATCCTATGGCTACACCTTC TRBV3-1/TRBV3-2 . TRBJ1-2 once
CASTRMGSNQPQHF TGTGCCAGCACCAGGATGGGCAGCAATCAGCCCCAGCATTTT TRBV6-5 . TRBJ1-5 once
CASGQGSNQPQHF TGTGCCAGCGGACAGGGTAGCAATCAGCCCCAGCATTTT TRBV6-6 TRBD1 TRBJ1-5 .
CASSLRQFSGNTIYF TGTGCCAGCAGTTTAAGACAGTTCTCTGGAAACACCATATATTTT TRBV28 . TRBJ1-3 .
CASGDSNEQFF TGTGCCAGCGGGGACAGCAATGAGCAGTTCTTC TRBV9 TRBD1 TRBJ2-1 once
CSASSGGRETQYF TGCAGTGCAAGTAGCGGGGGAAGGGAGACCCAGTACTTC TRBV20-1 TRBD2 TRBJ2-5 once
CASTKTGGVTEAFF TGTGCCAGCACAAAAACAGGGGGCGTCACTGAAGCTTTCTTT TRBV6-5 TRBD1 TRBJ1-1 .
CASSIRRNTEAFF TGTGCCAGTAGTATTCGGAGGAACACTGAAGCTTTCTTT TRBV19 . TRBJ1-1 .
CASSSTSVGRNEQFF TGTGCTAGCAGCTCGACTAGCGTTGGGCGGAATGAGCAGTTCTTC TRBV7-7 TRBD2 TRBJ2-1 .
CASERQGEQYF TGTGCCAGCGAGCGACAGGGGGAGCAGTATTTT TRBV19 TRBD1 TRBJ2-3 .
CASSLDGQPTDTQYF TGCGCCAGCAGCTTGGACGGACAACCCACAGATACGCAGTATTTT TRBV5-1 . TRBJ2-3 .
CASSRWGGRDSPGELFF TGTGCCAGCAGCAGATGGGGGGGAAGAGATTCGCCCGGGGAGCTGTTTTTT TRBV9 TRBD2 TRBJ2-2 .
CASKGTSGGHEQYF TGTGCCAGCAAGGGGACTAGCGGGGGGCACGAGCAGTACTTC TRBV5-5 TRBD2 TRBJ2-7 .
CSIRTIQETQYF TGCAGCATACGGACTATCCAAGAGACCCAGTACTTC TRBV29-1 . TRBJ2-5 .
CASSLDRAANTIYF TGTGCCAGCAGCCTCGACAGGGCGGCAAACACCATATATTTT TRBV5-6 TRBD1 TRBJ1-3 .
CASSRGLAGDYEQYF TGCGCCAGCAGCCGAGGACTAGCGGGAGACTACGAGCAGTACTTC TRBV4-1 TRBD2 TRBJ2-7 .
CASSPARWAEQFF TGTGCCAGCTCCCCTGCTCGGTGGGCAGAGCAGTTCTTC TRBV18 . TRBJ2-1 few
CASSIGRGRAYGYTF TGTGCCAGTAGTATAGGCCGTGGCAGAGCGTATGGCTACACCTTC TRBV19 . TRBJ1-2 .
CASSRESEKLFF TGTGCCAGCAGTCGGGAGTCTGAAAAACTGTTTTTT TRBV12-3/TRBV12-4 . TRBJ1-4 few
CASSSGQGIYGYTF TGCGCCAGCAGTTCGGGACAGGGGATCTATGGCTACACCTTC TRBV5-1 TRBD1 TRBJ1-2 .
CATSDFGGDEQFF TGTGCCACCAGTGATTTCGGGGGGGATGAGCAGTTCTTC TRBV24-1 TRBD2 TRBJ2-1 once
CASSERDNSPLHF TGTGCCAGCTCAGAGAGGGATAATTCACCCCTCCACTTT TRBV18 . TRBJ1-6 .
CASSLAENTEAFF TGTGCCAGCAGCTTAGCAGAGAACACTGAAGCTTTCTTT TRBV13 . TRBJ1-1 .
CASSEGQGPYEQYF TGCGCCAGCAGTGAGGGACAGGGCCCCTACGAGCAGTACTTC TRBV10-1 TRBD1 TRBJ2-7 few
CASSQLRTGSNEQFF TGCGCCAGCAGCCAACTACGGACAGGCTCCAATGAGCAGTTCTTC TRBV4-1 TRBD1 TRBJ2-1 .
CASSRDTDRGDGYTF TGCGCCAGCAGCCGAGACACAGACAGGGGGGATGGCTACACCTTC TRBV5-1 TRBD1 TRBJ1-2 few
CASSTNRGGSYNEQFF TGTGCCAGCAGTACTAACAGGGGAGGTTCCTACAATGAGCAGTTCTTC TRBV27 . TRBJ2-1 .
CASSLTGGGEAFF TGTGCCAGCAGCCTCACAGGGGGCGGGGAAGCTTTCTTT TRBV7-3 TRBD1 TRBJ1-1 .
CASSTRIGGGEKLFF TGTGCCAGCAGCACCCGGATTGGAGGAGGAGAAAAACTGTTTTTT TRBV7-2 . TRBJ1-4 .
CASSLDREHTEAFF TGTGCCAGCAGCTTGGACAGGGAGCACACTGAAGCTTTCTTT TRBV7-3 TRBD1 TRBJ1-1 few
CASSTGRGNIQYF TGTGCCAGTAGTACCGGGCGGGGGAACATTCAGTACTTC TRBV19 TRBD2 TRBJ2-4 .
CASSPDSYEQYF TGCGCCAGCAGTCCCGACAGCTACGAGCAGTACTTC TRBV5-1 . TRBJ2-7 .